The 32 T cell receptor beta chains in this list originate from one sample, sequenced in a study of cytomegalovirus exposure and HLA in healthy donors. The PCR made use of 60 Vbeta and 13 Jbeta primers. Some clones are missing from TCRdb's copy, which holds only in-frame ones; the method was immunoSEQ multiplex PCR. The sample includes approximately 82,000 clones, around 70% of them seen just once. Sequenced input: PBMCs. The receptors come from a woman aged 45-59 years in good health and CMV-seropositive.

This rearrangement joins TRBV7-9 to TRBJ2-1, with 9 positions matching TRBD1. The V segment lost 6 bases and the J segment 9 bases; nucleotides outside the gene matches: 6. Germline CDR1 reads SEHNR; CDR2 reads FQNEAQ (reference sequence). This CDR3 comprises 13 residues. CDR3 protein: CASSRTGESEQFF. The CDR3 DNA reads TGTGCCAGCAGTCGGACAGGGGAGAGTGAGCAGTTCTTC.

The chain combines TRBV18 with TRBJ2-7, with 13 bases fitting TRBD2. Looked up from germline, CDR1 is KGHSH and CDR2 is LQKENI. V was pared by 3 bases and J by 7 bases, with 6 bases of the junction left unmatched. The CDR3 is 15 residues long. CDR3: CASSPRTSGRAEQYF. As DNA, the CDR3 is TGTGCCAGCTCACCTCGGACTAGCGGGAGAGCAGAGCAGTACTTC. The variable domain in full, completed from reference TRBV18 and TRBJ2-7, reads NAGVMQNPRHLVRRRGQEARLRCSPMKGHSHVYWYRQLPEEGLKFMVYLQKENIIDESGMPKERFSAEFPKEGPSILRIQQVVRGDSAAYFCASSPRTSGRAEQYFGPGTRLTVT.

This clone was detected once. The rearrangement links TRBV5-6 to TRBJ2-3, with TRBD1 identical over 9 bases. The CDR3 is 16 amino acids. Losses at the gene ends were 0 bases for V and 3 bases for J; bases not matched to a gene: 5. Germline CDR1 and CDR2: SGHDT and YYEEEE. Here the CDR3 DNA reads TGTGCCAGCAGCTTGGCCCGAGGACAGGGGACAGATACGCAGTATTTT. As protein: CASSLARGQGTDTQYF.

This clone appeared a single time. This sequence joins TRBV7-3 and TRBJ2-5; TRBD1 matches at 7 bases. CDR1 and CDR2 from the germline V gene are SGHTA and FQGTGA. The CDR3 has 15 amino acids. Trimming cost V 2 bases and J 4 bases; bases outside gene matches: 7. CDR3 sequence reads: CASSLAVSGGETQYF. The CDR3 DNA follows: TGTGCCAGCAGCTTAGCTGTGTCAGGGGGAGAGACCCAGTACTTC.

The V and J genes are TRBV14 and TRBJ2-1; 9 bases line up with TRBD2. The CDR3 consists of 15 residues. CDR1 is SGHDN, CDR2 FVKESK, per germline. V was clipped by 1 base and J by 3 bases; unmatched bases: 1. CDR3: CASSQASGDYNEQFF. The CDR3 nucleotides are TGTGCCAGCAGCCAAGCTAGCGGGGACTACAATGAGCAGTTCTTC.

This clone was counted a few times. The V and J genes are TRBV11-2 and TRBJ2-6; maybe TRBD1 (6 bases). CDR1 and CDR2 (germline): SGHAT, FQNNGV. The V and J ends lost 4 bases and 1 base respectively, with 20 bases between them. The CDR3 length is 19 residues. CDR3: CASSYLGALSGSGANVLTF. The CDR3 DNA reads TGTGCCAGCAGCTACCTGGGGGCCCTCAGTGGATCTGGGGCCAACGTCCTGACTTTC.

J is TRBJ1-3 and V is TRBV9, with TRBD1 matching 8 bases. Germline trimming cut 5 bases from V and 0 bases from J; bases unmatched to any gene: 4. Per germline, CDR1 SGDLS and CDR2 YYNGEE. The CDR3 consists of 15 residues. CDR3 region: CASRPGGVSGNTIYF. The DNA for the CDR3 is TGTGCCAGCAGGCCAGGGGGCGTCTCTGGAAACACCATATATTTT.

The rearrangement uses TRBV18 and TRBJ2-3, with D hard to call. The CDR3 has 13 amino acids. V was pared by 5 bases and J by 0 bases, with 6 bases between. Germline CDR1 reads KGHSH; CDR2 reads LQKENI. The CDR3 sequence: CASSSTSTDTQYF. The CDR3 region has the DNA TGTGCCAGCTCATCAACTAGCACAGATACGCAGTATTTT.

The chain joins TRBV29-1 to TRBJ2-1, with TRBD2 matching 12 bases. Per germline, CDR1 SQVTM and CDR2 ANQGSEA. The CDR3 covers 14 residues. V dropped 7 bases and J dropped 0; count of bases not matched to a gene: 1. CDR3 in DNA: TGCAGCGCGACTAGCGGGAGCTCCTACAATGAGCAGTTCTTC. The encoded protein is CSATSGSSYNEQFF.

For the CDR3, the DNA is TGTGCCAGCAGTACGCAGGGAGGAGGCTACGAGCAGTACTTC. This sequence encodes CASSTQGGGYEQYF. The genes are TRBV6-1 and TRBJ2-7, with a tentative D call TRBD2 (6 bases). Germline CDR1 and CDR2: MNHNS and SASEGT. The CDR3 loop spans 14 amino acids. The V gene lost 5 bases and the J gene lost 3 bases, with 14 bases spanning the gap.

Points on this clone: The junction shows a germline mismatch at one end, possibly a read error. The chain uses TRBV30 and TRBJ2-1, with D uncertain. CDR3 length: 14 amino acids. CDR1 and CDR2 from the germline V gene are GTSNPN and SVGIG (reference sequence). The CDR3 loop reads CAWRRQAAYNGQFF. For the CDR3, the DNA is TGTGCCTGGAGAAGGCAGGCCGCCTACAATGGGCAGTTCTTC.

The genes are TRBV5-8 and TRBJ2-4, with 9 bases that match TRBD1. Germline CDR1 and CDR2: SGHTS and YDEGEE. The CDR3 covers 14 residues. V gave up 6 bases and J gave up 8 bases; unmatched junction bases: 9. This chain's CDR3 is CASMSGQGLDIQYF. CDR3 nucleotide sequence: TGTGCCAGCATGTCGGGACAGGGTTTAGACATTCAGTACTTC.

The chain uses TRBV9 and TRBJ2-7; the match to TRBD2 covers 7 bases. After removal of 0 bases from V and 7 bases from J, the junction contained 1 base not matched to a gene. CDR3 length: 12 residues. The germline gives CDR1 SGDLS, CDR2 YYNGEE. In DNA, the CDR3 is TGTGCCAGCAGCGTAGTAGCGGGTGAGCAGTACTTC. Translation gives CASSVVAGEQYF.

The chain is built from TRBV19 and TRBJ2-6; 7 bases agree with TRBD1. This CDR3 contains 19 residues. Germline trimming cut 4 bases from V and 2 bases from J; bases unmatched to any gene: 14. Germline V gives CDR1 LNHDA, CDR2 SQIVND (reference sequence). The DNA for the CDR3 is TGTGCCAGTAGTAGATTCCTTGAGACGACAGGGACTGGGGCCAACGTCCTGACTTTC. Residues: CASSRFLETTGTGANVLTF.

J is TRBJ1-1 and V is TRBV19; TRBD1 aligns across 10 bases. The CDR3 runs to 15 residues. Trimming at V came to 5 bases and at J to 2 bases, leaving 5 bases not matched to a gene. Germline lookup yields CDR1 LNHDA and CDR2 SQIVND (reference sequence). This CDR3 reads CASSPSTGGNTEAFF. DNA of the CDR3: TGTGCCAGTAGTCCGTCGACAGGGGGCAACACTGAAGCTTTCTTT.

The CDR3 protein is CASSDFGYTF. CDR3 bases: TGTGCCAGCAGTGACTTTGGCTACACCTTC. The chain combines TRBV6-1 with TRBJ1-2; the D is unclear. The CDR3 is made up of 10 amino acids. Looked up from germline, CDR1 is MNHNS and CDR2 is SASEGT. V was clipped by 3 bases and J by 7 bases, with 3 bases between them.

The DNA for the CDR3 is TGTGCCAGCAGCTCAGTGACTAGCGGGGGACACGGGGAGCTGTTTTTT. Amino acids: CASSSVTSGGHGELFF. The chain carries TRBV5-6 and TRBJ2-2; 12 bases agree with TRBD2. J lost 7 bases, V lost 3 bases, and 7 bases had no gene match. Germline V lookup: CDR1 SGHDT, CDR2 YYEEEE. This CDR3 comprises 16 residues.

The rearrangement joins TRBV6-1 to TRBJ1-1; D gene ambiguous. V was clipped by 6 bases and J by 11 bases, with 19 bases between them. Germline V gene sequence: CDR1 MNHNS, CDR2 SASEGT. The CDR3 runs to 13 residues. CDR3 in DNA: TGTGCCAGCAGACCCGGAGATGGGTCGAGGGCTTTCTTT. This sequence encodes CASRPGDGSRAFF.

The sample holds a few counts of this clone. V usage is TRBV19 and J usage is TRBJ1-2; 7 nucleotides align to TRBD1. Germline values: CDR1 LNHDA, CDR2 SQIVND (reference sequence). The ends lost 7 bases at V and 8 bases at J; junction bases unmatched: 4. This CDR3 spans 11 amino acids. The CDR3 DNA reads TGTGCCAGTAACAGGGGTGGCGGCTACACCTTC. This codes for CASNRGGGYTF.

The chain joins TRBV29-1 to TRBJ1-2; the match to TRBD1 covers 7 bases. V shed 7 bases and J 2 bases; nucleotides not matched to a gene: 7. CDR1 and CDR2 (germline): SQVTM, ANQGSEA. This CDR3 has 13 residues. This CDR3 is CSARGTANYGYTF. CDR3 sequence (DNA): TGCAGCGCCAGGGGGACAGCAAACTATGGCTACACCTTC.

V gene TRBV28 combines with J gene TRBJ1-1; 9 positions match TRBD1. V shed 5 bases and J 1 base; nucleotides not matched to a gene: 5. The CDR3 consists of 15 residues. The germline gives CDR1 MDHEN, CDR2 SYDVKM. The CDR3 reads CASSQTGQGNTEAFF. CDR3 nucleotide sequence: TGTGCCAGCAGTCAAACGGGACAGGGGAACACTGAAGCTTTCTTT.

Note on this clone: In the same sample, other DNA sequences code for this CDR3. CDR3 bases: TGTGCCAGCAGTCCTGGACTTACCTACGAGCAGTACTTC. The encoded protein is CASSPGLTYEQYF. V and J are TRBV9 and TRBJ2-7; tentative D call: TRBD2 (5 bases). Germline CDR1 and CDR2: SGDLS and YYNGEE. Trimming removed 5 bases from V and 2 bases from J, with 11 bases in between. The CDR3 extends over 13 amino acids. Full variable domain (outside the CDR3, taken from reference TRBV9 and TRBJ2-7): DSGVTQTPKHLITATGQRVTLRCSPRSGDLSVYWYQQSLDQGLQFLIQYYNGEERAKGNILERFSAQQFPDLHSELNLSSLELGDSALYFCASSPGLTYEQYFGPGTRLTVT.

This chain uses TRBV9 with TRBJ2-7, with 8 bases aligning to TRBD2. The trim removed 2 bases at V and 0 bases at J, leaving 4 bases unmatched. Looked up from germline, CDR1 is SGDLS and CDR2 is YYNGEE. There are 15 residues in the CDR3. CDR3 region: CASSVSSGPSYEQYF. The CDR3 DNA reads TGTGCCAGCAGCGTTTCTAGCGGGCCCTCCTACGAGCAGTACTTC.

There are a few counts of this clone. The chain has TRBV7-9 and TRBJ1-3; no firm D call. CDR3 length: 13 residues. V was pared by 10 bases and J by 0 bases, with 10 bases between. Germline loops: CDR1 SEHNR, CDR2 FQNEAQ (reference sequence). The CDR3 sequence: CATSFRSGNTIYF. The CDR3 coding sequence is TGTGCCACTTCCTTCCGCTCTGGAAACACCATATATTTT.

J is TRBJ2-7 and V is TRBV27; TRBD2 aligns across 9 bases. V trimming: 2 bases; J trimming: 8 bases; junction bases outside the gene matches: 13. The CDR3 loop spans 16 amino acids. Germline-derived CDR1 and CDR2 are MNHEY and SMNVEV (reference sequence). The CDR3 sequence: CASSLGSGLAGNKQYF. CDR3 sequence (DNA): TGTGCCAGCAGTTTAGGGTCTGGGCTAGCGGGAAACAAGCAGTACTTC.

The J gene is TRBJ1-1, the V gene TRBV5-1, with D maybe TRBD1 (5 bases). V was pared by 4 bases and J by 2 bases, with 9 bases between. Looked up from germline, CDR1 is SGHRS and CDR2 is YFSETQ. There are 13 residues in the CDR3. This chain's CDR3 is CASSRTGNTEAFF. DNA of the CDR3: TGCGCCAGCAGCCGCACAGGTAACACTGAAGCTTTCTTT.

CDR3 nucleotides: TGTGCCAGCAGCCGGGCCGGACAGGAGCAGTTCTTC. The encoded protein is CASSRAGQEQFF. The chain couples TRBV14 to TRBJ2-1; D is possibly TRBD1 (6 bases). Germline CDR1 SGHDN, CDR2 FVKESK. The germline V and J ends were trimmed by 4 bases and 10 bases, with 11 bases remaining between them. The CDR3 is made up of 12 amino acids.

The CDR3 sequence is CASSPGVGSGNTIYF. The CDR3 DNA sequence: TGCGCCAGCAGCCCAGGGGTGGGCTCTGGAAACACCATATATTTT. This sequence joins TRBV5-1 and TRBJ1-3, with D possibly being TRBD1 (6 bases). CDR1 is SGHRS, CDR2 YFSETQ, per germline. The CDR3 is 15 amino acids. V dropped 4 bases and J dropped 0 bases, with 11 bases sitting between them.

This clone was picked up one time. The V call is TRBV9, the J call TRBJ2-1; 13 nucleotides line up with TRBD2. CDR1 is SGDLS and CDR2 is YYNGEE in the germline V gene. The CDR3 sequence is 16 residues long. Trimming at V came to 1 base and at J to 4 bases, leaving 2 bases not matched to a gene. The chain's CDR3 is CASSVTSGRGYNEQFF. In nucleotides, the CDR3 is TGTGCCAGCAGCGTAACTAGCGGGAGGGGGTACAATGAGCAGTTCTTC.

The genes are TRBV29-1 and TRBJ2-1, with TRBD1 matching 9 bases. This CDR3 contains 12 residues. Germline trimming cut 5 bases from V and 7 bases from J; bases unmatched to any gene: 3. From germline, CDR1 is SQVTM and CDR2 ANQGSEA. CDR3 sequence (DNA): TGCAGCGTTCCAGACAGGGGGAATGAGCAGTTCTTC. Its translation: CSVPDRGNEQFF.

This sequence joins TRBV6-1 and TRBJ1-3; 9 bases match TRBD1. CDR1 is MNHNS and CDR2 is SASEGT in the germline V gene. This CDR3 is 15 amino acids long. V was clipped by 4 bases and J by 7 bases; unmatched bases: 8. The CDR3 loop is CASSGTGGAVNTIYF. CDR3 DNA: TGTGCCAGCAGTGGCACAGGGGGCGCGGTTAACACCATATATTTT.

This clone was observed once. This chain uses TRBV12-5 with TRBJ2-5; a possible D gene is TRBD2 (5 bases). This CDR3 has 14 residues. Germline loops: CDR1 LGHNT, CDR2 FRNRAP. V lost 9 bases to trimming and J lost 3 bases, with 17 bases between them. CDR3 coding DNA: TGTGCTAGGTCCGGGCCAAAGGGAGAAGAGACCCAGTACTTC. Its translation is CARSGPKGEETQYF.